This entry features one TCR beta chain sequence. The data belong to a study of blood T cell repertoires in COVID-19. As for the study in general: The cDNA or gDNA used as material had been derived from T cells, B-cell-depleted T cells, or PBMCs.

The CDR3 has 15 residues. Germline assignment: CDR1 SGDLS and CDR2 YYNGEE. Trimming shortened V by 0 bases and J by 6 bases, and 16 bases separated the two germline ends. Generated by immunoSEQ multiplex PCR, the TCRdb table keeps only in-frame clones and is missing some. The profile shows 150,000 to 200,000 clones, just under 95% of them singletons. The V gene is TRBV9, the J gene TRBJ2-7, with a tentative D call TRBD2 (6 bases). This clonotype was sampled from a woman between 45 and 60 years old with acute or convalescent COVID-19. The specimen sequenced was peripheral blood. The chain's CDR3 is CASSVGGRDWGEQYF. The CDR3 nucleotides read TGTGCCAGCAGCGTAGGGGGCAGGGACTGGGGCGAGCAGTACTTC.